These 5 T cell receptor beta chains came from one sample sequenced in a study of blood T cell repertoires in COVID-19. The protocol was immunoSEQ multiplex PCR, while the TCRdb copy is restricted to in-frame clones and leaves out a portion. This sample has about 180,000 clones, with about 88% found just once. Sequenced input: peripheral blood. The receptor set was obtained from a woman aged 50 to 65 with COVID-19, enrolled during active disease.

This clone has just a few counts. V gene TRBV19 combines with J gene TRBJ1-2; a possible D gene is TRBD1 (5 bases). CDR3 length equals 14 residues. CDR1 and CDR2 (germline): LNHDA, SQIVND (reference sequence). The V gene lost 6 bases and the J gene lost 10 bases, with 21 bases spanning the gap. Here the CDR3 reads CASREERGIPSYTF. CDR3 in DNA: TGTGCCAGTAGAGAGGAAAGGGGTATTCCATCCTACACCTTC.

V gene TRBV6-5 combines with J gene TRBJ1-1, with D maybe TRBD1 (6 bases). V was shortened by 4 bases and J by 8 bases, with 17 bases between the two germline ends. Germline lookup yields CDR1 MNHEY and CDR2 SVGAGI. The CDR3 consists of 14 residues. CDR3 DNA: TGTGCCAGCAGTTCGCAACAGGGCCCCACCGAAGCTTTCTTT. Its translation: CASSSQQGPTEAFF.

The V gene is TRBV24-1, the J gene TRBJ1-2; TRBD1 matches at 7 bases. The CDR3 has 14 residues. Germline assignment: CDR1 KGHDR and CDR2 SFDVKD. V was clipped by 3 bases and J by 6 bases; unmatched bases: 6. Here the CDR3 reads CATSDGTDPHGYTF. The CDR3 DNA reads TGTGCCACCAGTGATGGGACAGACCCTCATGGCTACACCTTC.

J is TRBJ1-2 and V is TRBV28; TRBD1 matches 7 bases. Trimming at V came to 5 bases and at J to 7 bases, leaving 10 bases not matched to a gene. The CDR3 totals 14 residues. Germline-derived CDR1 and CDR2 are MDHEN and SYDVKM. CDR3 nucleotide sequence: TGTGCCAGCAGTCAACGTGGACAGGCCGCTGGCTACACCTTC. Translating gives CASSQRGQAAGYTF.

The chain is built from TRBV24-1 and TRBJ2-7; D remains unclear. The CDR3 consists of 11 residues. Per the germline V gene, CDR1 is KGHDR and CDR2 is SFDVKD. The V end lost 5 bases, the J end lost 9 bases, and 10 bases lay between the germline ends. The CDR3 region is CATSGGSAQYF. DNA of the CDR3: TGTGCCACCAGTGGCGGTTCGGCGCAGTACTTC.